This T cell receptor (beta chain) originates from a study of OX40 agonist ivuxolimab in advanced cancers. Study-level background: As their treatment, patients were administered ivuxolimab, an agonistic anti-OX40 (CD134) antibody. Intravenous ivuxolimab at 0.01 to 10 mg/kg was given to patients every 2 weeks.

The CDR3 length is 15 residues. V lost 7 bases to trimming and J lost 4 bases, with 17 bases between them. Germline loops: CDR1 SNHLY, CDR2 FYNNEI. TCRdb keeps only in-frame clones here, not all; method: immunoSEQ multiplex PCR. The sample carries around 35,000 clones, around four fifths recorded once. Blood sampling took place at baseline, cycle 4 day 1, and cycle 7 day 1. The receptor's source is an adult with an advanced solid tumor such as melanoma, head and neck, liver or kidney cancer. Material: CD4+ or CD8+ T cells sorted from blood, obtained in a trial of the OX40 agonist ivuxolimab. The chain joins TRBV2 to TRBJ1-5; D call uncertain. CDR3 in DNA: TGTGCCAGCACGTCGAGCCAGGCGATTAATCAGCCCCAGCATTTT. It codes for CASTSSQAINQPQHF.